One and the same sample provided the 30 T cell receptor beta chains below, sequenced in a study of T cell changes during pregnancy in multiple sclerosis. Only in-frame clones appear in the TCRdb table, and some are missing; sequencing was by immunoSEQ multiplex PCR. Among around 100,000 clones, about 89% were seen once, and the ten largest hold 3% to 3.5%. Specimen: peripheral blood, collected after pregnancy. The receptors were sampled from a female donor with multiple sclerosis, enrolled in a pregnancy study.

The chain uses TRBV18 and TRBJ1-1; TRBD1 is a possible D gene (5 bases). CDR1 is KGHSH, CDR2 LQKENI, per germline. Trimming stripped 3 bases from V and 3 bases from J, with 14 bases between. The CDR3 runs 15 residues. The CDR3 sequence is CASSPGQIRDTEAFF. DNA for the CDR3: TGTGCCAGCTCACCTGGACAAATTCGGGACACTGAAGCTTTCTTT.

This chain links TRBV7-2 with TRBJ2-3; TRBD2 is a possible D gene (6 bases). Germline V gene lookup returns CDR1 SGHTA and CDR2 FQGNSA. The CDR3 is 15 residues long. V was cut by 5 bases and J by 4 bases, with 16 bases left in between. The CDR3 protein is CASSHRDSAPDTQYF. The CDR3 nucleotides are TGTGCCAGCAGCCACCGGGACTCAGCCCCAGATACGCAGTATTTT.

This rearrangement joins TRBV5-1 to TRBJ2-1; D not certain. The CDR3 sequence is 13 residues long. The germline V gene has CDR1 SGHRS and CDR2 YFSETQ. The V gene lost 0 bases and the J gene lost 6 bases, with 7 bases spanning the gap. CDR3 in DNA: TGCGCCAGCAGCTTGGTTTCTATCAATGAGCAGTTCTTC. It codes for CASSLVSINEQFF. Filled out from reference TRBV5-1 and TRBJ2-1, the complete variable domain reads KAGVTQTPRYLIKTRGQQVTLSCSPISGHRSVSWYQQTPGQGLQFLFEYFSETQRNKGNFPGRFSGRQFSNSRSEMNVSTLELGDSALYLCASSLVSINEQFFGPGTRLTVL.

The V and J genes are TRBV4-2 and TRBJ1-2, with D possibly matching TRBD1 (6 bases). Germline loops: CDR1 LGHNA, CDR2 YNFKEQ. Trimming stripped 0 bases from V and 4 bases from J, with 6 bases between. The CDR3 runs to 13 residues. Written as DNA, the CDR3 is TGTGCCAGCAGCCAAGACAGGGGCTATGGCTACACCTTC. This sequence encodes CASSQDRGYGYTF.

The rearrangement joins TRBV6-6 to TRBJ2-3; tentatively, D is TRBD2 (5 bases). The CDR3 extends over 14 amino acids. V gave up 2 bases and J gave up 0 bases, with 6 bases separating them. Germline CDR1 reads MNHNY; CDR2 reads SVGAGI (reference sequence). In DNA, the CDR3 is TGTGCCAGCAGTTACGGCGGGAGCACAGATACGCAGTATTTT. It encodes CASSYGGSTDTQYF.

The CDR3 nucleotides are TGTGCCAGCAGCCAAGAAAGGAGGGAGACCCAGTACTTC. It yields the protein CASSQERRETQYF. The rearrangement joins TRBV4-2 to TRBJ2-5; D perhaps matches TRBD2 (5 bases). Germline assignment: CDR1 LGHNA and CDR2 YNFKEQ. V was trimmed by 0 bases and J by 5 bases, leaving 7 bases between them. The CDR3 contains 13 residues.

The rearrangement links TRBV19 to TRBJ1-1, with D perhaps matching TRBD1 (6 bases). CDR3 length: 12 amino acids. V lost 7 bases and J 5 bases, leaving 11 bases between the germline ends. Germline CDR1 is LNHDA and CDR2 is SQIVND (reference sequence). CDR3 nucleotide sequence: TGTGCCAGTATCCTAGGGGGAACTGAAGCTTTCTTT. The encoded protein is CASILGGTEAFF.

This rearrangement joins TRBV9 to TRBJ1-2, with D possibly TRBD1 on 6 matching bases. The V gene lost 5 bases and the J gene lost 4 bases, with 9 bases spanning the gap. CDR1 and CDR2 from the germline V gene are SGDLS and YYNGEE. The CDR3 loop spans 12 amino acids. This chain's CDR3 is CASRQGLYGYTF. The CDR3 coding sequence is TGTGCCAGCAGACAGGGCCTCTATGGCTACACCTTC.

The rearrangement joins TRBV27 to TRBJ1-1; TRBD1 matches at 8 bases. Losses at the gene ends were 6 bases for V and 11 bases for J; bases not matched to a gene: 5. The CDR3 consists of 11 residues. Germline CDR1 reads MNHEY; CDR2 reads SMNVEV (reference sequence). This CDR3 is CASRIRGRAFF. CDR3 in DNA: TGTGCCAGCAGAATCAGGGGGCGGGCTTTCTTT.

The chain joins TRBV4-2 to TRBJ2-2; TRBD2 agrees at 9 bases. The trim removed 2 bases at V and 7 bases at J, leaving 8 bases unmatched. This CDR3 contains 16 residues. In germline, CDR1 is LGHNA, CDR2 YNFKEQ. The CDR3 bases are TGTGCCAGCAGCCAATTGCTAGCGGGGACGGACGGGGAGCTGTTTTTT. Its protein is CASSQLLAGTDGELFF.

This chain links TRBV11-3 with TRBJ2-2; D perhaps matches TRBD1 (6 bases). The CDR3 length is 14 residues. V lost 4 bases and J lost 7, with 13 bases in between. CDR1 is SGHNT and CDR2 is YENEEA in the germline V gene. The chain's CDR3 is CASSSIDRHGELFF. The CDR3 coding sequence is TGTGCCAGCAGCTCCATCGACAGGCACGGGGAGCTGTTTTTT.

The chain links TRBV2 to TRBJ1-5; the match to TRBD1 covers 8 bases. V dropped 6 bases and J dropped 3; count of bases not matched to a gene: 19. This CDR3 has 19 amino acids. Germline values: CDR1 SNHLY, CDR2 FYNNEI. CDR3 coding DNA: TGTGCCAGCAGCCTATCAGGGGGCCTCAGTAAACATAACAATCAGCCCCAGCATTTT. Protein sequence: CASSLSGGLSKHNNQPQHF.

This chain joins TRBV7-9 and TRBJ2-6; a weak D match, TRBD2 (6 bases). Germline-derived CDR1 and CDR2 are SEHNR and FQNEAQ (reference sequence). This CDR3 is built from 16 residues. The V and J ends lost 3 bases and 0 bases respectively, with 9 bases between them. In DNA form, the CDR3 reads TGTGCCAGCAGCTTCCGGGGAGGCTCTGGGGCCAACGTCCTGACTTTC. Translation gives CASSFRGGSGANVLTF.

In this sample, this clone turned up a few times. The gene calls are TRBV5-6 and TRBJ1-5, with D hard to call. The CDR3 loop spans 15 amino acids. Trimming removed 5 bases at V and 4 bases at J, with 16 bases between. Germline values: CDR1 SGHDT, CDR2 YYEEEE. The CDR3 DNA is TGTGCCAGCAGATCGACTAGAAGGGCAAATCAGCCCCAGCATTTT. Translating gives CASRSTRRANQPQHF.

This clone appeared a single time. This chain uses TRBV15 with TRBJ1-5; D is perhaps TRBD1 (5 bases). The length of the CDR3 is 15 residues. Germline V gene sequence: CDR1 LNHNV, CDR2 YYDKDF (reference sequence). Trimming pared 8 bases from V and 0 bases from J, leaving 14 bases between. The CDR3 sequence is CATQLGGNSNQPQHF. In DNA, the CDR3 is TGTGCCACCCAATTGGGGGGTAATAGCAATCAGCCCCAGCATTTT.

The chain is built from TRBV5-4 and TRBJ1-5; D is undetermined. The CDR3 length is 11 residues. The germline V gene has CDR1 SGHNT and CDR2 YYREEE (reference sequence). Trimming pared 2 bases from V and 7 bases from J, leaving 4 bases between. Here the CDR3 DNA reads TGTGCCAGCAGCTTTATACAGCCCCAGCATTTT. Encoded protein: CASSFIQPQHF. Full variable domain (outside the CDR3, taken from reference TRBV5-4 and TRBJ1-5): ETGVTQSPTHLIKTRGQQVTLRCSSQSGHNTVSWYQQALGQGPQFIFQYYREEENGRGNFPPRFSGLQFPNYSSELNVNALELDDSALYLCASSFIQPQHFGDGTRLSIL.

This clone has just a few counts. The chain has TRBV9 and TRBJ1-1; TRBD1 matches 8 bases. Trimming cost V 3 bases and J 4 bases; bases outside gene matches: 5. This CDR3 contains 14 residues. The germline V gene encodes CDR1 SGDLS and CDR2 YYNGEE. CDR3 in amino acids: CASSARQGSTEAFF. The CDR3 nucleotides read TGTGCCAGCAGCGCGAGACAGGGGAGCACTGAAGCTTTCTTT.

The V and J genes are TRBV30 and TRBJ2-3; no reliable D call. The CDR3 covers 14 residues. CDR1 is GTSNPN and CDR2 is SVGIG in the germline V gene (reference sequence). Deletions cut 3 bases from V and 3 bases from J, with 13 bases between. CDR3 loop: CAWSVAESTDTQYF. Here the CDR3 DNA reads TGTGCCTGGAGCGTAGCCGAAAGTACAGATACGCAGTATTTT.

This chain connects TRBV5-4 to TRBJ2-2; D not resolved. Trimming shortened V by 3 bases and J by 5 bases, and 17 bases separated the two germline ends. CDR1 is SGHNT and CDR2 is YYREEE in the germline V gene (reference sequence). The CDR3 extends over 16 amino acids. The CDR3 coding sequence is TGTGCCAGCAGCTCCCTACAGATGGGCTCGACCGGGGAGCTGTTTTTT. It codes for CASSSLQMGSTGELFF. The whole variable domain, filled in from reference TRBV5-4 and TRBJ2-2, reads ETGVTQSPTHLIKTRGQQVTLRCSSQSGHNTVSWYQQALGQGPQFIFQYYREEENGRGNFPPRFSGLQFPNYSSELNVNALELDDSALYLCASSSLQMGSTGELFFGEGSRLTVL.

Here the CDR3 reads CATSRDREGEHEAFF. CDR3 DNA sequence: TGTGCCACCAGCAGAGATCGGGAGGGGGAACATGAAGCTTTCTTT. This chain joins TRBV15 and TRBJ1-1, with a tentative D call TRBD1 (6 bases). Germline-derived CDR1 and CDR2 are LNHNV and YYDKDF (reference sequence). The CDR3 covers 15 residues. Trimming removed 0 bases from V and 7 bases from J, with 15 bases in between.

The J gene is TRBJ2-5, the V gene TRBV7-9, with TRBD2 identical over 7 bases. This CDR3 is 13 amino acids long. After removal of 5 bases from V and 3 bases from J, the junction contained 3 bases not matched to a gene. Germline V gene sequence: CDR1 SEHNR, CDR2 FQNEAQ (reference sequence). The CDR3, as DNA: TGTGCCAGCAGCCCCGGGGGGAAAGAGACCCAGTACTTC. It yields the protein CASSPGGKETQYF.

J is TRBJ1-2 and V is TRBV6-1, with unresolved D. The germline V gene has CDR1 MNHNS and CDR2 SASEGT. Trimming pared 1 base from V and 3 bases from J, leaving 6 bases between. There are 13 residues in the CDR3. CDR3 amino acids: CASSEGIDYGYTF. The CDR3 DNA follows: TGTGCCAGCAGTGAAGGTATAGACTATGGCTACACCTTC.

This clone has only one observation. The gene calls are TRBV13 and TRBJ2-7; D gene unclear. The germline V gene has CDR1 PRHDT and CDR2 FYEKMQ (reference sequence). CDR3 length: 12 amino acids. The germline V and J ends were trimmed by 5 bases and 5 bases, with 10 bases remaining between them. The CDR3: CASSLGPDEQYF. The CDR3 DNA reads TGTGCCAGCAGCCTTGGTCCGGACGAGCAGTACTTC.

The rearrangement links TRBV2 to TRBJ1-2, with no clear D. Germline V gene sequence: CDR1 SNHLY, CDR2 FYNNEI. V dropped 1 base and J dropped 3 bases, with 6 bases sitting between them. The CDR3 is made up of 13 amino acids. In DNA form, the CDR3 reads TGTGCCAGCAGTGAAGGGCAGGACTATGGCTACACCTTC. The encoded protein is CASSEGQDYGYTF.

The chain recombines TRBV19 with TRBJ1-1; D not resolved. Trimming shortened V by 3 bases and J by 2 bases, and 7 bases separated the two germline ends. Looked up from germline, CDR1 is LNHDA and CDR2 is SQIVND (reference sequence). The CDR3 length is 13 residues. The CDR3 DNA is TGTGCCAGTAGTATCTCTCTTAACACTGAAGCTTTCTTT. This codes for CASSISLNTEAFF.

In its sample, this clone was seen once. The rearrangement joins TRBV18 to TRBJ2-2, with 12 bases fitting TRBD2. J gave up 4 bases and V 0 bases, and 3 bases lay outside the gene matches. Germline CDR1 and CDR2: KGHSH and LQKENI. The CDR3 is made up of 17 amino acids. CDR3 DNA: TGTGCCAGCTCACCACCGACTAGCGGGGGACCCACCGGGGAGCTGTTTTTT. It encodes CASSPPTSGGPTGELFF. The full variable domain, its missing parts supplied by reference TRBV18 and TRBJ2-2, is NAGVMQNPRHLVRRRGQEARLRCSPMKGHSHVYWYRQLPEEGLKFMVYLQKENIIDESGMPKERFSAEFPKEGPSILRIQQVVRGDSAAYFCASSPPTSGGPTGELFFGEGSRLTVL.

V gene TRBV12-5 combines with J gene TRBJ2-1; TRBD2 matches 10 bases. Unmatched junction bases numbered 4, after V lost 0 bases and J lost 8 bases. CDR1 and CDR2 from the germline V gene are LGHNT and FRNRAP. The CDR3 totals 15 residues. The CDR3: CASGLVAGGVHEQFF. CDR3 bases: TGTGCTAGTGGTTTGGTAGCGGGGGGGGTCCATGAGCAGTTCTTC.

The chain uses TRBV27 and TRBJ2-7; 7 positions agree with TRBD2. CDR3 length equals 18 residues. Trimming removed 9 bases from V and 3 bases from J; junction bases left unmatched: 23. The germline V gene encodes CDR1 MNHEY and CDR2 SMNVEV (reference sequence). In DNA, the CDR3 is TGTGCCAGGGGGCGGGTCGGACTAGGCGGATGGCTCTACTACGAGCAGTACTTC. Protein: CARGRVGLGGWLYYEQYF.

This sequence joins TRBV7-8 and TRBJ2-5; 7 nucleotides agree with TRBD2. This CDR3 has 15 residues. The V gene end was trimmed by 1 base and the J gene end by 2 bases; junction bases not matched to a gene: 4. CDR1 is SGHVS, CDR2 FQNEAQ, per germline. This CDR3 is CASSLVPGLQETQYF. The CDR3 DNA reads TGTGCCAGCAGCTTAGTCCCGGGACTACAAGAGACCCAGTACTTC.

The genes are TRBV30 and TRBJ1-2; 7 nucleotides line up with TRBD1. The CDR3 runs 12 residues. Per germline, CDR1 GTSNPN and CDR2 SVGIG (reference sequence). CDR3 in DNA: TGTGCAGATCGACAGGGAGATTATGGCTACACCTTC. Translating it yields CADRQGDYGYTF.